The 26 T cell receptor beta chains in this list originate from one sample, sequenced in a study of cytomegalovirus exposure and HLA in healthy donors (TCRdb year 2017). Library construction relied on the immunoSEQ multiplex PCR assay. The multiplex PCR relied on a mix of 60 forward primers for TCR Vbeta segments and 13 reverse primers for TCR Jbeta segments. TCRdb holds this immuneACCESS table with in-frame rearrangements only. Some clones are missing; in checked studies, unresolved V genes explain under half, and the rest has no known cause. In this sample's table one finds 150,000 to 200,000 clones. The ten largest make up 2.1% of the sample. The source material was PBMCs. These receptors originate from a man younger than 40 in good health and CMV-seronegative.

About this clone: Other DNA sequences in this sample translate to the same CDR3. The rearrangement links TRBV28 to TRBJ2-2, with D hard to call. Trimming removed 5 bases from V and 3 bases from J, with 7 bases in between. Germline loops: CDR1 MDHEN, CDR2 SYDVKM. The CDR3 length is 13 residues. The CDR3 reads CASSLGYTGELFF. DNA of the CDR3: TGTGCCAGCAGTCTAGGATACACCGGGGAGCTGTTTTTT.

The chain links TRBV2 to TRBJ1-1; 9 bases agree with TRBD1. Germline CDR1 reads SNHLY; CDR2 reads FYNNEI. CDR3 size: 14 residues. V shed 5 bases, J shed 1 base, and the junction held 2 bases outside the gene matches. CDR3 protein: CASSLQGANTEAFF. DNA for the CDR3: TGTGCCAGCAGTTTACAGGGGGCGAACACTGAAGCTTTCTTT.

V is TRBV6-5 and J is TRBJ2-7; 7 bases fit TRBD1. The CDR3 covers 15 residues. J was trimmed by 3 bases and V by 6 bases; bases with no gene match: 11. Germline CDR1 reads MNHEY; CDR2 reads SVGAGI. CDR3: CASRRSGTEFYEQYF. CDR3 nucleotides: TGTGCCAGCAGACGCTCCGGGACAGAGTTCTACGAGCAGTACTTC.

V usage is TRBV29-1 and J usage is TRBJ2-5; the match to TRBD2 covers 7 bases. Germline values: CDR1 SQVTM, CDR2 ANQGSEA. This CDR3 contains 12 residues. After removal of 4 bases from V and 5 bases from J, the junction contained 4 bases not matched to a gene. This chain's CDR3 is CSVGGGTETQYF. CDR3 coding DNA: TGCAGCGTTGGGGGGGGGACGGAGACCCAGTACTTC.

CDR3 region: CASSFGVLRSEKLFF. CDR3 nucleotides: TGTGCCAGCAGCTTCGGGGTTCTTAGGAGTGAAAAACTGTTTTTT. The chain couples TRBV7-9 to TRBJ1-4; D unresolved. V was clipped by 3 bases and J by 7 bases, with 15 bases between them. The CDR3 loop spans 15 amino acids. CDR1 and CDR2 (germline): SEHNR, FQNEAQ (reference sequence).

This chain uses TRBV28 with TRBJ1-3, with D perhaps matching TRBD1 (5 bases). Germline loops: CDR1 MDHEN, CDR2 SYDVKM. CDR3 length equals 14 residues. V dropped 4 bases and J dropped 4 bases, with 11 bases sitting between them. Here the CDR3 reads CASSSRDSGNTIYF. CDR3 DNA: TGTGCCAGCAGTTCCCGGGACTCAGGAAACACCATATATTTT.

J is TRBJ2-7 and V is TRBV15, with 9 nucleotides matching TRBD2. Per the germline V gene, CDR1 is LNHNV and CDR2 is YYDKDF (reference sequence). This CDR3 is built from 17 residues. The V gene end was trimmed by 3 bases and the J gene end by 2 bases; junction bases not matched to a gene: 11. The CDR3 coding sequence is TGTGCCACCAGCAGTGAGGCTAGCGGGGTCATTCCCTACGAGCAGTACTTC. Encoded protein: CATSSEASGVIPYEQYF.

The CDR3 region is CASKVDREGPEAFF. The CDR3 DNA is TGTGCCAGCAAGGTGGACAGGGAGGGGCCTGAAGCTTTCTTT. This rearrangement joins TRBV6-5 to TRBJ1-1; 8 nucleotides match TRBD1. The ends lost 7 bases at V and 6 bases at J; junction bases unmatched: 10. Germline V lookup: CDR1 MNHEY, CDR2 SVGAGI. The CDR3 runs 14 residues.

V usage is TRBV19 and J usage is TRBJ1-1; 10 positions match TRBD1. Germline V lookup: CDR1 LNHDA, CDR2 SQIVND (reference sequence). Unmatched junction bases numbered 2, after V lost 6 bases and J lost 1 base. The CDR3 totals 14 residues. The CDR3 DNA follows: TGTGCCAGTAGGGGGACAGGGGCGAACACTGAAGCTTTCTTT. Translating it yields CASRGTGANTEAFF.

The chain couples TRBV18 to TRBJ1-6, with 8 bases identical to TRBD1. Germline-derived CDR1 and CDR2 are KGHSH and LQKENI. The CDR3 length is 18 residues. J gave up 0 bases and V 0 bases, and 4 bases lay outside the gene matches. The CDR3, as DNA: TGTGCCAGCTCACCACCCGGACAGGGCAACTCCTATAATTCACCCCTCCACTTT. This encodes CASSPPGQGNSYNSPLHF. Supplemented by reference TRBV18 and TRBJ1-6, the full variable domain reads NAGVMQNPRHLVRRRGQEARLRCSPMKGHSHVYWYRQLPEEGLKFMVYLQKENIIDESGMPKERFSAEFPKEGPSILRIQQVVRGDSAAYFCASSPPGQGNSYNSPLHFGNGTRLTVT.

The chain joins TRBV28 to TRBJ2-2; 13 bases align to TRBD2. This CDR3 has 14 residues. The germline CDR1 and CDR2 sequences are MDHEN and SYDVKM. V trimming: 5 bases; J trimming: 10 bases; junction bases outside the gene matches: 4. The CDR3 coding sequence is TGTGCCAGCAGTACTAGCGGGAGGGCCAAGGAGCTGTTTTTT. Translation gives CASSTSGRAKELFF.

The chain links TRBV6-1 to TRBJ2-2; maybe TRBD2 (6 bases). The V and J ends lost 3 bases and 7 bases respectively, with 12 bases between them. Germline lookup yields CDR1 MNHNS and CDR2 SASEGT. The CDR3 runs to 14 residues. CDR3 nucleotides: TGTGCCAGCAGTGACCAAGCCGGGGGCGGGGAGCTGTTTTTT. This gives the protein CASSDQAGGGELFF.

The V call is TRBV18, the J call TRBJ2-3; D is perhaps TRBD2 (5 bases). The CDR3 has 14 amino acids. CDR1 and CDR2 from the germline V gene are KGHSH and LQKENI. Trimming took off 5 bases at V and 5 bases at J, with 14 bases between the two ends. The CDR3 DNA reads as TGTGCCAGCTCAACTAGGAGTTATATAGATACGCAGTATTTT. It specifies CASSTRSYIDTQYF.

Note on this clone: The junction differs from germline at one of its ends, possibly a read error. The sample has other DNA sequences that encode this CDR3 too. V is TRBV28 and J is TRBJ1-2, with 7 bases fitting TRBD1. Germline V CDR1 and CDR2: MDHEN, SYDVKM. This CDR3 spans 17 amino acids. CDR3 protein: CASSSGGWPGRNYGYTF. DNA of the CDR3: TGTGCCAGTAGTTCAGGGGGATGGCCTGGGAGAAACTATGGCTACACCTTC.

The J gene is TRBJ2-3, the V gene TRBV25-1; tentative D call: TRBD1 (6 bases). The germline V gene encodes CDR1 MGHDK and CDR2 SYGVNS. This CDR3 is built from 16 residues. The germline V and J ends were trimmed by 1 base and 6 bases, with 17 bases remaining between them. CDR3 nucleotides: TGTGCCAGCAGTGAATTAAAGGGTGGGGGCGCCGATACGCAGTATTTT. Residues: CASSELKGGGADTQYF.

The genes are TRBV6-5 and TRBJ2-5; TRBD2 aligns across 10 bases. The DNA end is more similar to TRBJ2-7, so the J call may be wrong. The CDR3 is made up of 15 amino acids. CDR1 and CDR2 (germline): MNHEY, SVGAGI. The CDR3 nucleotides read TGTGCCAGCAGTTACGGGCTAGCGGGAGTTAGCGAGCAGTACTTC. It encodes CASSYGLAGVSEQYF.

The rearrangement links TRBV5-1 to TRBJ1-2, with TRBD1 identical over 7 bases. Germline V gene lookup returns CDR1 SGHRS and CDR2 YFSETQ. This CDR3 comprises 14 residues. With V trimmed by 3 bases and J by 6 bases, 8 bases remained unmatched. The CDR3 protein is CASSSGQFDDGYTF. The CDR3 DNA sequence: TGCGCCAGCAGCTCGGGACAGTTCGACGATGGCTACACCTTC.

The chain is built from TRBV6-1 and TRBJ1-1; 9 bases align to TRBD1. The CDR3 totals 13 residues. V lost 6 bases to trimming and J lost 4 bases; unmatched junction nucleotides: 3. Germline V lookup: CDR1 MNHNS, CDR2 SASEGT. In DNA, the CDR3 is TGTGCCAGCAGCTGGGACAGGGCCACTGAAGCTTTCTTT. This encodes CASSWDRATEAFF.

The chain is built from TRBV10-3 and TRBJ2-1; TRBD2 matches at 11 bases. Germline CDR1 ENHRY, CDR2 SYGVKD. The V gene end was trimmed by 10 bases and the J gene end by 7 bases; junction bases not matched to a gene: 15. The CDR3 spans 16 residues. The CDR3 nucleotides are TGTGCCACCCTTGAGTCGGGGGGACTAGCGGAAAATGAGCAGTTCTTC. It codes for CATLESGGLAENEQFF.

This chain links TRBV30 with TRBJ1-5, with TRBD1 identical over 7 bases. V lost 2 bases, J lost 7 bases, and 5 bases stayed unmatched. This CDR3 is 13 amino acids long. Germline CDR1 and CDR2: GTSNPN and SVGIG (reference sequence). This chain's CDR3 is CAWSLDREQPQHF. CDR3 nucleotides: TGTGCCTGGAGTCTTGACAGGGAGCAGCCCCAGCATTTT.

The chain links TRBV6-5 to TRBJ2-7; D ambiguous. V was clipped by 5 bases and J by 1 base, with 9 bases between them. Germline V gene data show CDR1 as MNHEY and CDR2 as SVGAGI. The CDR3 loop spans 13 amino acids. CDR3 amino acids: CASSPPASYEQYF. In DNA, the CDR3 is TGTGCCAGCAGTCCCCCTGCGTCCTACGAGCAGTACTTC.

The chain recombines TRBV18 with TRBJ1-3; D might be TRBD1 (6 bases). The CDR3 is made up of 15 amino acids. The germline gives CDR1 KGHSH, CDR2 LQKENI. V was trimmed by 1 base and J by 4 bases, leaving 11 bases between them. The CDR3 bases are TGTGCCAGCTCACCACGGGGACAAGGAGGAAACACCATATATTTT. Amino acid sequence: CASSPRGQGGNTIYF.

The chain has TRBV6-1 and TRBJ1-4; 7 bases agree with TRBD1. Germline CDR1 is MNHNS and CDR2 is SASEGT. Unmatched junction bases numbered 9, after V lost 6 bases and J lost 8 bases. The CDR3 contains 14 residues. CDR3 bases: TGTGCCAGCAGCCCCGACAGGGTTAGCGAAAAACTGTTTTTT. It is translated as CASSPDRVSEKLFF.

The gene calls are TRBV4-3 and TRBJ2-1, with D possibly TRBD2 on 7 matching bases. Per germline, CDR1 LGHNA and CDR2 YSLEER. The V gene lost 0 bases and the J gene lost 7 bases, with 22 bases spanning the gap. The CDR3 covers 18 residues. As DNA, the CDR3 is TGCGCCAGCAGCCAAGACCCCTACGGGGGGCTAGTCGCAAATGAGCAGTTCTTC. Translation: CASSQDPYGGLVANEQFF.

The DNA of the CDR3 is TGCAGCGTAAGGTTAACAGGGGGTGAAAAACTGTTTTTT. This sequence encodes CSVRLTGGEKLFF. V usage is TRBV29-1 and J usage is TRBJ1-4, with 8 bases identical to TRBD1. The germline gives CDR1 SQVTM, CDR2 ANQGSEA. The CDR3 totals 13 residues. Trimming removed 6 bases from V and 7 bases from J; junction bases left unmatched: 7.

This chain joins TRBV7-8 and TRBJ1-5; no firm D call. Germline V lookup: CDR1 SGHVS, CDR2 FQNEAQ. The V gene lost 5 bases and the J gene lost 3 bases, with 8 bases spanning the gap. This CDR3 region has 13 residues. Written as DNA, the CDR3 is TGTGCCAGCAGCCTTAGCGACAATCAGCCCCAGCATTTT. The encoded protein is CASSLSDNQPQHF. Complete variable domain (other parts from reference TRBV7-8 and TRBJ1-5): GAGVSQSPRYKVAKRGQDVALRCDPISGHVSLFWYQQALGQGPEFLTYFQNEAQLDKSGLPSDRFFAERPEGSVSTLKIQRTQQEDSAVYLCASSLSDNQPQHFGDGTRLSIL.